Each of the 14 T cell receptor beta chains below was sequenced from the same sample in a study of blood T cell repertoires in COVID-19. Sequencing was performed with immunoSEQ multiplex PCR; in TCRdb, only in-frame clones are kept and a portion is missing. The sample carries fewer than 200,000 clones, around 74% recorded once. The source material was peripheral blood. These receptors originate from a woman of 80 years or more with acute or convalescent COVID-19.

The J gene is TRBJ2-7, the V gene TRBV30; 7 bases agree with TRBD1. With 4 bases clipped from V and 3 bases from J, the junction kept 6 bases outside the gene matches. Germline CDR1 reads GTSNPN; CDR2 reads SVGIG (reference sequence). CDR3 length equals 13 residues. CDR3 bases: TGTGCCTGGAATCCCGGGACAGACTACGAGCAGTACTTC. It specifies CAWNPGTDYEQYF.

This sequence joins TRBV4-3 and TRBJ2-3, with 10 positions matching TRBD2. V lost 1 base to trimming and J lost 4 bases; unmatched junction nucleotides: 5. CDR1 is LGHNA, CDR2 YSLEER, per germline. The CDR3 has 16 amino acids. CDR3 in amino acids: CASSQVASGSSDTQYF. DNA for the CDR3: TGCGCCAGCAGCCAAGTCGCTAGCGGGAGTTCAGATACGCAGTATTTT.

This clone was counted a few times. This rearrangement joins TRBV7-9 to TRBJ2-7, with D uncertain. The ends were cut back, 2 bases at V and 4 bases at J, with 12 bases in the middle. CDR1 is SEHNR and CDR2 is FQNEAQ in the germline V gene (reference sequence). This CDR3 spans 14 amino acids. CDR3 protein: CASSLLFGRYEQYF. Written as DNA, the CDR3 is TGTGCCAGCAGCTTACTGTTCGGTCGGTACGAGCAGTACTTC.

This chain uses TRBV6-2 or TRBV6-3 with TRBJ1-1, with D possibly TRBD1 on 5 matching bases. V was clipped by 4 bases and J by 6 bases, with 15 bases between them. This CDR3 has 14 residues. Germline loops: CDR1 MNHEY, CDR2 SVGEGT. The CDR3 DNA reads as TGTGCCAGCAGTTCTGAGTTTCGGGGGGCTGAAGCTTTCTTT. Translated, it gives CASSSEFRGAEAFF.

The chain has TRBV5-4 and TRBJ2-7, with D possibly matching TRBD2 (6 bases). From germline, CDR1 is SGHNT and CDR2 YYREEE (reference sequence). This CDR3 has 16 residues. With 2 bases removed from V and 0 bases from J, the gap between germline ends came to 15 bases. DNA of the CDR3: TGTGCCAGCAGCTTCGCCCCTAGCGTACTCTCCTACGAGCAGTACTTC. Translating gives CASSFAPSVLSYEQYF.

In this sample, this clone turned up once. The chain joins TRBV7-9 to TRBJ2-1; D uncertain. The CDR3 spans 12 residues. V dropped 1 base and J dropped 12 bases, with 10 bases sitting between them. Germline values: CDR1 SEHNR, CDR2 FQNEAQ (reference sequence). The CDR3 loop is CASSLVGWAQFF. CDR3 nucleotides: TGTGCCAGCAGCTTAGTAGGATGGGCGCAGTTCTTC. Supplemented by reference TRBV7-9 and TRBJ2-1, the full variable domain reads DTGVSQNPRHKITKRGQNVTFRCDPISEHNRLYWYRQTLGQGPEFLTYFQNEAQLEKSRLLSDRFSAERPKGSFSTLEIQRTEQGDSAMYLCASSLVGWAQFFGPGTRLTVL.

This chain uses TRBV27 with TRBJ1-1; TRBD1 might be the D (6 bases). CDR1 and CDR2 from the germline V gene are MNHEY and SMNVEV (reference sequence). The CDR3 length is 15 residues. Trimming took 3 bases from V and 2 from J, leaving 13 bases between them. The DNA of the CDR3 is TGTGCCAGCAGTTTCCAGTCCAGGGGAAACACTGAAGCTTTCTTT. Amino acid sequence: CASSFQSRGNTEAFF.

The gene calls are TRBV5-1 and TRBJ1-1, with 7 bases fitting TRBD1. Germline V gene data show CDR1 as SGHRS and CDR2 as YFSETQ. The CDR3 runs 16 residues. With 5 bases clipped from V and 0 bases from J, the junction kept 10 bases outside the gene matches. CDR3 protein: CASRRTGTALNTEAFF. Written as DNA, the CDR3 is TGCGCCAGCAGACGAACCGGGACAGCCTTGAACACTGAAGCTTTCTTT. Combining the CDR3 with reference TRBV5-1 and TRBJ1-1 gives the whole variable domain KAGVTQTPRYLIKTRGQQVTLSCSPISGHRSVSWYQQTPGQGLQFLFEYFSETQRNKGNFPGRFSGRQFSNSRSEMNVSTLELGDSALYLCASRRTGTALNTEAFFGQGTRLTVV.

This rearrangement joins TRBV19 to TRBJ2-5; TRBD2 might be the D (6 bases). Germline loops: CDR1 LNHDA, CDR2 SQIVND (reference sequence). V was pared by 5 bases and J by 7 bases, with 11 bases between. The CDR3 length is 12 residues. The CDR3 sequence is CASSAGSWTQYF. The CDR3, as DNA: TGTGCCAGTAGTGCGGGGAGTTGGACCCAGTACTTC.

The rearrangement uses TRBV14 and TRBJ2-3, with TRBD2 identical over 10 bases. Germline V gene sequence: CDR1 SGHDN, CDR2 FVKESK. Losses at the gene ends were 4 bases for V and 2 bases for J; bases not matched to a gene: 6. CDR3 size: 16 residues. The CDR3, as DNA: TGTGCCAGCAGCCCCGGACTAGCGGAGCCCACAGATACGCAGTATTTT. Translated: CASSPGLAEPTDTQYF.

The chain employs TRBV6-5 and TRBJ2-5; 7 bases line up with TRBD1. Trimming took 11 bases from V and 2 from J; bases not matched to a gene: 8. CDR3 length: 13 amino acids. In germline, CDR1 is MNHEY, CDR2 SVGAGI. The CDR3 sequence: CAGRDSPQETQYF. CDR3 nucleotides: TGTGCCGGCCGGGACAGCCCACAAGAGACCCAGTACTTC.

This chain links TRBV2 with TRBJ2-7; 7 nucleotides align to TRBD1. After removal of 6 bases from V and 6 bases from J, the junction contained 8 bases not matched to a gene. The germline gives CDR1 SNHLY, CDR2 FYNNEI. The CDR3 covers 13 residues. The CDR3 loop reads CASRGDSLIEQYF. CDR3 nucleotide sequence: TGTGCCAGCAGAGGGGACAGCCTCATCGAGCAGTACTTC.

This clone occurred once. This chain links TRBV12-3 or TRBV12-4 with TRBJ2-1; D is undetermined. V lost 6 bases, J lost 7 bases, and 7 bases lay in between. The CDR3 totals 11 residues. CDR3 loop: CASSLENEQFF. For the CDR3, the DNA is TGTGCCAGCAGCCTAGAAAATGAGCAGTTCTTC.

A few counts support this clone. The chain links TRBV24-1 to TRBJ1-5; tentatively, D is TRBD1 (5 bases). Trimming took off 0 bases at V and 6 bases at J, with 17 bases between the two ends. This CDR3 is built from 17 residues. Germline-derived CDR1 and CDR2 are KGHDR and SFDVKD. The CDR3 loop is CATSDLHWSGDCQPQHF. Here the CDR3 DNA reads TGTGCCACCAGTGATTTGCATTGGAGCGGGGACTGTCAGCCCCAGCATTTT.